Below are 7 T cell receptor beta chains sequenced from a single sample in a study of blood T cell repertoires in COVID-19. Sequencing was performed with immunoSEQ multiplex PCR; in TCRdb, only in-frame clones are kept and a portion is missing. The repertoire has roughly 50,000 clones, 90% of them found once; the top ten carry approximately 8%. Sequencing was carried out using peripheral blood. All receptors derive from a woman in her thirties or forties with active COVID-19.

This chain uses TRBV27 with TRBJ2-3; TRBD1 agrees at 8 bases. This CDR3 has 13 amino acids. Per germline, CDR1 MNHEY and CDR2 SMNVEV (reference sequence). V shed 9 bases, J shed 5 bases, and the junction held 7 bases outside the gene matches. In DNA, the CDR3 is TGTGCCAGAACCAGGGGGCTGAAAGATACGCAGTATTTT. Its translation: CARTRGLKDTQYF.

V usage is TRBV19 and J usage is TRBJ2-3, with D possibly matching TRBD2 (7 bases). This CDR3 is built from 18 residues. Per germline, CDR1 LNHDA and CDR2 SQIVND (reference sequence). The V end lost 5 bases, the J end lost 0 bases, and 21 bases lay between the germline ends. CDR3 in DNA: TGTGCCAGTAGTGGGGGGGGGACCGGGACACCGAGCACAGATACGCAGTATTTT. Translated: CASSGGGTGTPSTDTQYF.

The V and J genes are TRBV15 and TRBJ1-2; D is ambiguous. V was shortened by 5 bases and J by 3 bases, with 25 bases between the two germline ends. The CDR3 totals 18 residues. The germline V gene encodes CDR1 LNHNV and CDR2 YYDKDF (reference sequence). In DNA form, the CDR3 reads TGTGCCACCAGCGGTCCACTCGACGTCGGCCGGAGTTACTATGGCTACACCTTC. It yields the protein CATSGPLDVGRSYYGYTF.

This chain links TRBV28 with TRBJ1-6; 7 bases agree with TRBD1. The V gene's germline CDR1 is MDHEN and CDR2 SYDVKM. The CDR3 spans 15 residues. Trimming cost V 4 bases and J 10 bases; bases outside gene matches: 10. Written as DNA, the CDR3 is TGTGCCAGCAGTTCTACAGGGGTTTCGGGATCACCCCTCCACTTT. Translation gives CASSSTGVSGSPLHF.

The V gene is TRBV7-9, the J gene TRBJ2-1; no definite D call. In germline, CDR1 is SEHNR, CDR2 FQNEAQ (reference sequence). The CDR3 is 11 amino acids. V gave up 5 bases and J gave up 8 bases, with 7 bases separating them. The chain's CDR3 is CASSPFDEQFF. The CDR3 nucleotides are TGTGCCAGCAGCCCGTTCGATGAGCAGTTCTTC.

V usage is TRBV5-1 and J usage is TRBJ1-2; possibly TRBD1 for D (5 bases). Deletions cut 1 base from V and 5 bases from J, with 12 bases between. This CDR3 contains 14 residues. Per the germline V gene, CDR1 is SGHRS and CDR2 is YFSETQ. The CDR3 DNA reads TGCGCCAGCAGCTTGCGAGGCGGGGGGTATGGCTACACCTTC. This sequence encodes CASSLRGGGYGYTF.

The chain couples TRBV4-1 to TRBJ2-5; no clear D. CDR3 size: 14 residues. V shed 1 base and J shed 2 bases, with 8 bases lying between them. Looked up from germline, CDR1 is MGHRA and CDR2 is YSYEKL. CDR3 sequence reads: CASSQGRSQETQYF. The CDR3 nucleotides read TGCGCCAGCAGCCAAGGGAGATCTCAAGAGACCCAGTACTTC.